This T cell receptor beta chain appears in the sequencing data of a study of blood T cell repertoires in COVID-19 (dated by TCRdb to about 2020). Context from the whole study: Collaborator samples came from the United States, Italy and Spain and covered acute and convalescent phases of COVID-19. The material from the prospective study consisted of cDNA or gDNA derived from T cells, B-cell-depleted T cells, or PBMCs. The dataset comprised deeply sampled blood TCRbeta repertoires from subjects exposed to, actively infected with, or recovered from COVID-19. A freely available public database, intended as a resource for researchers studying the immune response to SARS-CoV-2, is where the repertoires were released. Samples came from the ongoing ImmuneRACE study (first 160 participants) plus 1,254 subjects from 6 global collaborators. Nearly every sample came with metadata listing a de-identified subject ID, COVID-19 status, age in years and sex. Where HLA class I and class II types were available, the types were taken from metadata supplied by the sample provider, not from assay-based typing.

TCRbeta CDR3 regions were amplified from genomic DNA by means of the immunoSEQ Assay, a bias-controlled multiplex PCR. As for the authors' bioinformatics: Nucleated cell counts per sample were estimated from amplification of reference gene primers within the assay. To quantify the absolute abundance of each unique TCRbeta CDR3 rearrangement, sequence reads were collapsed and filtered. For each sample, productive Simpson clonality was calculated as the square root of Simpson's diversity index across productive rearrangements. TCRdb holds this immuneACCESS table with in-frame rearrangements only. Some clones are missing; in checked studies, unresolved V genes explain under half, and the rest has no known cause. The DNA gave D and trimming, while V, J and clone size come from that table. This sample holds about 15,000 clones; 73% were observed only once. The ten largest clones take up over 9.5% of the sample.

Broader findings and caveats from the paper: How much clinical and demographic metadata was included differed by source and by participant, and the metadata was provided uncurated.

The germline V gene (reference sequence) provides CDR1 LNHDA and CDR2 SQIVND. V is clipped by 6 bases and J by 11 bases, and the sequence between their germline boundaries is 24 bases long. The CDR3 numbers 15 residues from cysteine through phenylalanine. Of the read, only the CDR3 DNA is kept; its 45 bases are in frame from base 1. In the case of this clone: This receptor's antigen is unknown. Base qualities are not recorded, but no much larger clone differs from it by a single base.

Whole blood was collected in K2EDTA tubes by collaborating institutions according to the institutions' own protocols. Collaborator samples were shipped for TCRbeta analysis as frozen whole blood, isolated PBMCs, or DNA extracted from either sample type. The TCR originated in a man in his 70s with acute or convalescent COVID-19. The V gene is TRBV19 and the J gene is TRBJ2-3; the D gene assignment is ambiguous. Material for sequencing was peripheral blood. At the DNA level, the sequence is TGTGCCAGTAGCCCCTCGGCGGTCCGAGTCTACCAGCAGTATTTT. This is translated as CASSPSAVRVYQQYF. The CDR3, completed at both ends by the reference TRBV19 and TRBJ2-3 genes, gives the full variable domain DGGITQSPKYLFRKEGQNVTLSCEQNLNHDAMYWYRQDPGQGLRLIYYSQIVNDFQKGDIAEGYSVSREKKESFPLTVTSAQKNPTAFYLCASSPSAVRVYQQYFGPGTRLTVL.